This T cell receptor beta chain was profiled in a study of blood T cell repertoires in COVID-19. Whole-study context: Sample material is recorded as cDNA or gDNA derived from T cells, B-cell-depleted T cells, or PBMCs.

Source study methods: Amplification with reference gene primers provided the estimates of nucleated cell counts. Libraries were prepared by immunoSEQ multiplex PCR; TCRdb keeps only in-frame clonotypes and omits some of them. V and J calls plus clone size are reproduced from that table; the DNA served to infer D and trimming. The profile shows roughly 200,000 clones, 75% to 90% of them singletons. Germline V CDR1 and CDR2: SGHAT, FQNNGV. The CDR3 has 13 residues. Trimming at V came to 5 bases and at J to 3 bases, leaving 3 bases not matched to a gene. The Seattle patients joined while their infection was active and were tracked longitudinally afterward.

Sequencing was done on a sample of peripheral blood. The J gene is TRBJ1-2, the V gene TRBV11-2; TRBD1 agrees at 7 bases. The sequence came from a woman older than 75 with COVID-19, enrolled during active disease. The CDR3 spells CASSPRGDYGYTF. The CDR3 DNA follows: TGTGCCAGCAGCCCCAGGGGGGACTATGGCTACACCTTC.